The 7 T cell receptor beta chains below all came from one sample that was sequenced in a study of blood T cell repertoires in COVID-19. The method was immunoSEQ multiplex PCR; TCRdb's version includes in-frame clones alone and lacks a portion of them. This table holds about 330,000 clones, roughly 90% found once. The material sequenced was PBMCs or T cells enriched from blood (not recorded which). Receptors originate from a woman in her 30s who had recovered from COVID-19.

J is TRBJ1-1 and V is TRBV7-2, with D uncertain. This CDR3 contains 14 residues. Trimming removed 2 bases from V and 1 base from J, with 8 bases in between. Per the germline V gene, CDR1 is SGHTA and CDR2 is FQGNSA. CDR3 nucleotide sequence: TGTGCCAGCAGCTTATATCGGGGGAACACTGAAGCTTTCTTT. Its protein is CASSLYRGNTEAFF.

The chain is built from TRBV5-1 and TRBJ2-2; 8 bases fit TRBD1. The V segment lost 0 bases and the J segment 8 bases; nucleotides outside the gene matches: 6. Germline-derived CDR1 and CDR2 are SGHRS and YFSETQ. The CDR3 loop spans 15 amino acids. CDR3 sequence reads: CASSLVGQGSGELFF. In DNA form, the CDR3 reads TGCGCCAGCAGCTTGGTAGGACAGGGTTCGGGGGAGCTGTTTTTT.

This chain joins TRBV29-1 and TRBJ1-2; a possible D gene is TRBD1 (6 bases). This CDR3 contains 12 residues. Trimming pared 6 bases from V and 3 bases from J, leaving 11 bases between. Germline V gene sequence: CDR1 SQVTM, CDR2 ANQGSEA. CDR3 nucleotide sequence: TGCAGCGTGGACAGTAATGACTATGGCTACACCTTC. This sequence encodes CSVDSNDYGYTF.

The gene calls are TRBV5-1 and TRBJ1-6, with TRBD1 identical over 9 bases. Germline assignment: CDR1 SGHRS and CDR2 YFSETQ. The CDR3 spans 15 residues. V lost 0 bases and J lost 9; bases outside the gene matches: 4. CDR3 sequence reads: CASSLAGQGFSPLHF. DNA for the CDR3: TGCGCCAGCAGCTTGGCGGGACAGGGATTTTCACCCCTCCACTTT.

This chain uses TRBV14 with TRBJ1-2; D is uncertain. Germline loops: CDR1 SGHDN, CDR2 FVKESK. The CDR3 covers 14 residues. Trimming cost V 0 bases and J 7 bases, with 12 bases left between them. CDR3 sequence (DNA): TGTGCCAGCAGCCAAGATTCTTATTCGGGTGGCTACACCTTC. It codes for CASSQDSYSGGYTF. Together with reference TRBV14 and TRBJ1-2, the CDR3 gives the full variable domain: EAGVTQFPSHSVIEKGQTVTLRCDPISGHDNLYWYRRVMGKEIKFLLHFVKESKQDESGMPNNRFLAERTGGTYSTLKVQPAELEDSGVYFCASSQDSYSGGYTFGSGTRLTVV.

The chain recombines TRBV30 with TRBJ2-7, with TRBD1 as a possible D gene (5 bases). Trimming left V 5 bases short and J 1 base short, with 12 bases between. The CDR3 is 13 residues long. Germline-derived CDR1 and CDR2 are GTSNPN and SVGIG (reference sequence). The CDR3 DNA follows: TGTGCCTGGGGGGAACAGGCTTCCTACGAGCAGTACTTC. It translates to CAWGEQASYEQYF.

The chain uses TRBV3-1 (or the pseudogene TRBV3-2) and TRBJ1-6, with a weak D call TRBD1 (6 bases). This CDR3 comprises 14 residues. Per the germline V gene, CDR1 is LGHDT and CDR2 is YNNKEL (reference sequence). V lost 2 bases and J 8 bases, leaving 10 bases between the germline ends. The CDR3 coding sequence is TGTGCCAGCAGCCAAAACAGGGTACATTCACCCCTCCACTTT. This gives the protein CASSQNRVHSPLHF.